The clone carrying this TCR beta chain was seen only a few times. Produced via immunoSEQ multiplex PCR; TCRdb's table is partial and in-frame only. The sample lists about 6,900 clones, approximately 23% occurring once. Per the germline V gene, CDR1 is SEHNR and CDR2 is FQNEAQ (reference sequence). The CDR3 loop spans 15 amino acids. J gave up 3 bases and V 2 bases, and 1 base lay outside the gene matches. Post-reaction, proliferating CD3+CD4+ and CD3+CD8+ responders (CFSE-low) were sorted. These data are taken from a study of graft-versus-host responses after intestinal transplantation. As for the study in general: The whole recipient group had anti-thymocyte globulin induction followed by tacrolimus and steroids for roughly three years. The study, taken as a whole, reports: Early post-transplant falls in HvG clones accompanied the peak levels of circulating GvH clones.

The sequenced sample was alloreactive CD4+ T cells from a mixed lymphocyte reaction culture, obtained before transplantation. Regarding subset: CFSE-low proliferating T cells sorted from approximately 6-day pre-transplant mixed lymphocyte reaction (GvH or HvG direction). The clonotype originates from a human patient who was an organ donor for intestinal transplantation. The V and J genes are TRBV7-9 and TRBJ1-4, with TRBD1 matching 9 bases. CDR3 DNA sequence: TGTGCCAGCAGCTTACGGGACAGGGCTAATGAAAAACTGTTTTTT. This translates into CASSLRDRANEKLFF.